This is a list of T cell receptor beta chains from one sample in a study of blood T cells in healthy people across ages. Each CDR3 protein is one row after TCRdb ran MiXCR on the 5' RACE reads. The data contain roughly 720,000 distinct CDR3 sequences, about 55% of them singletons. The specimen sequenced was blood. The receptors shown here come from a man older than 75 in good health. Both conserved end residues are part of each CDR3. D genes are given only for firm matches. Clone size is shown for a subset of rows, as once, few, many or a class of expanded clone.

length,size,D,V,J,CDR3,DNA
16,-,-,TRBV11-2,TRBJ1-1,CASSLMGGWTNTEAFF,TGTGCCAGCAGCTTAATGGGAGGGTGGACGAACACTGAAGCTTTCTTT
15,few,-,TRBV28,TRBJ2-7,CASSYWSDLSYEQYF,TGTGCCAGCAGTTATTGGTCTGACCTCTCCTACGAGCAGTACTTC
18,few,-,TRBV6-2/TRBV6-3,TRBJ2-7,CASSYPKGGARLPYEQYF,TGTGCCAGCAGTTACCCAAAAGGGGGGGCAAGGCTACCGTACGAGCAGTACTTC
13,-,TRBD1,TRBV28,TRBJ1-1,CASRDYRGPEAFF,TGTGCCAGCAGGGATTACAGGGGCCCGGAAGCTTTCTTT
15,-,-,TRBV9,TRBJ1-4,CASSGTGLTNEKLFF,TGTGCCAGCAGCGGCACAGGGTTAACTAATGAAAAACTGTTTTTT
14,-,-,TRBV27,TRBJ2-4,CASSRTAEGGIQYF,TGTGCCAGCAGTCGGACCGCGGAGGGAGGCATTCAGTACTTC
14,few,TRBD2,TRBV7-2,TRBJ2-3,CASSRTSGHRYAYF,TGTGCCAGCAGCCGGACTAGCGGGCACAGATACGCGTATTTT
15,-,-,TRBV29-1,TRBJ1-2,CSVEELRGLAYGYTF,TGCAGCGTTGAAGAACTTAGGGGACTCGCCTATGGCTACACCTTC
15,-,-,TRBV5-6,TRBJ2-7,CASKSTGLSSYEQYF,TGTGCCAGCAAGTCGACCGGTCTTAGCTCCTACGAGCAGTACTTC
13,few,-,TRBV3-1,TRBJ2-7,CASRGGQISEQYF,TGTGCCAGCAGGGGCGGACAGATTTCCGAGCAGTACTTC
12,few,TRBD2,TRBV29-1,TRBJ2-5,CSVALAVETQYF,TGCAGCGTTGCGCTAGCGGTAGAGACCCAGTACTTC
14,-,TRBD1,TRBV3-1,TRBJ2-3,CASSYTGGFRYAYF,TGTGCCAGCAGCTATACAGGGGGCTTCAGATACGCGTATTTT
13,few,-,TRBV6-2/TRBV6-3,TRBJ2-7,CASSYRESYEQYF,TGTGCCAGCAGTTACAGGGAATCCTACGAGCAGTACTTC
14,-,-,TRBV6-5,TRBJ2-7,CASSYSSSLYEQYF,TGTGCCAGCAGTTACTCCAGTTCACTCTACGAGCAGTACTTC
12,-,TRBD1,TRBV29-1,TRBJ1-2,CSAGTGGRRYTF,TGCAGCGCAGGGACAGGGGGAAGGAGATACACCTTC
14,-,-,TRBV7-2,TRBJ2-7,CASSLEQGRYEQYF,TGTGCCAGCAGCTTAGAACAGGGCCGCTACGAGCAGTACTTC
16,few,-,TRBV5-1,TRBJ2-1,CASSSPPPQGHDEQFF,TGCGCCAGCAGCTCCCCCCCGCCCCAGGGACACGATGAGCAGTTCTTC
15,-,TRBD1,TRBV20-1,TRBJ2-3,CSARARQGGTDTQYF,TGCAGTGCCAGGGCGCGGCAGGGGGGCACAGATACGCAGTATTTT
12,-,-,TRBV9,TRBJ2-7,CASSPDIDEQYF,TGTGCCAGCAGCCCCGACATCGACGAGCAGTACTTC
15,few,-,TRBV7-2,TRBJ2-7,CASSLDLTRTFEQYF,TGTGCCAGCAGCTTAGATCTAACTAGAACTTTCGAGCAGTACTTC
19,few,-,TRBV10-3,TRBJ2-1,CAISESNPGRGPSYNEQFF,TGTGCCATCAGTGAGTCAAACCCGGGGAGGGGGCCTTCCTACAATGAGCAGTTCTTC
16,few,-,TRBV28,TRBJ2-3,CASSHLGEAFTDTQYF,TGTGCCAGCAGTCATTTGGGGGAGGCCTTCACAGATACGCAGTATTTT
14,-,TRBD2,TRBV5-1,TRBJ2-5,CASSAGLGQETQYF,TGCGCCAGCAGCGCGGGACTAGGGCAAGAGACCCAGTACTTC
20,-,TRBD2,TRBV3-1,TRBJ2-6,CASSQFPLVGGTSGANVLTF,TGTGCCAGCAGCCAATTCCCACTAGTGGGAGGGACCTCTGGGGCCAACGTCCTGACTTTC
12,-,TRBD2,TRBV6-5,TRBJ2-5,CASTSGGETQYF,TGTGCCAGCACCAGCGGGGGAGAGACCCAGTACTTC
12,few,-,TRBV12-3/TRBV12-4,TRBJ2-3,CASTPYTDTQYF,TGTGCCAGCACCCCGTACACAGATACGCAGTATTTT
15,-,TRBD2,TRBV9,TRBJ2-7,CASSVGSGGGNEQYF,TGTGCCAGCAGCGTAGGCTCGGGAGGTGGCAACGAGCAGTACTTC
12,few,TRBD1,TRBV12-3/TRBV12-4,TRBJ2-7,CASQGQGAEQYF,TGTGCCAGCCAAGGACAGGGGGCCGAGCAGTACTTC
12,-,TRBD1,TRBV25-1,TRBJ2-7,CASTTGYNEQYF,TGTGCCAGCACGACAGGGTACAATGAGCAGTACTTC
13,-,-,TRBV5-1,TRBJ1-1,CASRLTVYTEAFF,TGCGCCAGCAGATTGACAGTTTACACTGAAGCTTTCTTT
14,few,TRBD1,TRBV6-5,TRBJ2-7,CASRGQGGFPEQYF,TGTGCCAGCAGGGGACAGGGTGGATTCCCCGAGCAGTACTTC
13,few,-,TRBV12-3/TRBV12-4,TRBJ2-7,CASGTVNSYEQYF,TGTGCCAGCGGGACGGTTAACTCCTACGAGCAGTACTTC
18,once,-,TRBV10-3,TRBJ2-1,CAISESWTVSRKSNEQFF,TGTGCCATCAGTGAGTCTTGGACAGTCAGCCGCAAATCCAATGAGCAGTTCTTC
15,-,TRBD1,TRBV2,TRBJ1-5,CASSVDRVSNQPQHF,TGTGCCAGCAGCGTGGACAGGGTCAGCAATCAGCCCCAGCATTTT
13,many,-,TRBV11-2,TRBJ2-3,CASSPPWADTQYF,TGTGCCAGCAGCCCACCTTGGGCAGATACGCAGTATTTT
14,-,-,TRBV20-1,TRBJ2-2,CSARKGMATGELFF,TGCAGTGCTAGAAAGGGGATGGCTACCGGGGAGCTGTTTTTT
14,-,-,TRBV5-1,TRBJ1-4,CASSLEQANEKLFF,TGCGCCAGCAGCTTGGAGCAGGCTAATGAAAAACTGTTTTTT
14,-,TRBD1,TRBV11-1,TRBJ2-1,CASNSGQGSNEQFF,TGTGCCAGCAACTCGGGACAGGGGTCCAATGAGCAGTTCTTC
17,-,TRBD2,TRBV4-1,TRBJ2-1,CASSPPGGRASYNEQFF,TGCGCCAGCAGCCCTCCGGGCGGGAGGGCCTCCTACAATGAGCAGTTCTTC
11,-,-,TRBV20-1,TRBJ2-1,CSARDGDEQFF,TGCAGTGCTAGAGATGGGGATGAGCAGTTCTTC
16,-,TRBD1,TRBV7-9,TRBJ2-7,CASSTQGEGSRYEQYF,TGTGCCAGCAGCACTCAGGGGGAAGGATCTCGGTACGAGCAGTACTTC
14,-,-,TRBV10-3,TRBJ1-2,CAITELSALGGYTF,TGTGCCATCACGGAACTCAGCGCTTTGGGTGGCTACACCTTC
16,-,-,TRBV29-1,TRBJ2-5,CSVDGGVARYQETQYF,TGCAGCGTTGACGGGGGCGTAGCGAGGTACCAAGAGACCCAGTACTTC
13,few,TRBD2,TRBV20-1,TRBJ2-1,CSVPGLSLHEQFF,TGCAGTGTCCCGGGACTATCCCTCCATGAGCAGTTCTTC
15,-,TRBD1,TRBV6-1,TRBJ2-3,CASSEVTGGLWSAYF,TGTGCCAGCAGTGAAGTGACAGGGGGATTGTGGAGCGCGTATTTT
10,-,-,TRBV29-1,TRBJ2-7,CSVIEGRQYF,TGCAGCGTCATAGAGGGGAGGCAGTACTTC
13,few,TRBD1,TRBV27,TRBJ1-2,CASRDRVDYGYTF,TGTGCCAGCAGAGACAGGGTAGACTATGGCTACACCTTC
15,-,TRBD1,TRBV25-1,TRBJ2-5,CASSDSGQALRTQYF,TGTGCCAGCAGTGACTCCGGACAGGCCCTTAGGACCCAGTACTTC
12,few,-,TRBV13,TRBJ2-2,CASSISTGELFF,TGTGCCAGCAGCATAAGCACCGGGGAGCTGTTTTTT
14,few,-,TRBV9,TRBJ2-5,CASSLGVAAETQYF,TGTGCCAGCAGCCTAGGGGTAGCGGCAGAGACCCAGTACTTC
13,many,-,TRBV2,TRBJ2-7,CASMVDPSYEQYF,TGTGCCAGCATGGTGGACCCTTCCTACGAGCAGTACTTC